Listed below are T cell receptor beta chains from one sample, sequenced in a study of identical twins. Via MiXCR, TCRdb re-called the 5' RACE reads, giving one row per CDR3 protein. The sample lists about 200,000 distinct CDR3 sequences; around 10% were seen once. The sample taken for sequencing was memory (CD45RO+) T cells sorted from blood. The receptors were sampled from a woman in her late teens or twenties in good health. Each CDR3 is given with its conserved first and last residue. A D gene is named only where the DNA matches it firmly. Expanded clones get a size class; other rows say once, few or many, or leave the size out.

V gene	D gene	J gene	clone size	CDR3 DNA	CDR3 protein
TRBV5-1	NA	TRBJ2-5	many	TGCGCCAGCAGCTCGGCAAAGAATACGGAGACCCAGTACTTC	CASSSAKNTETQYF
TRBV7-8	NA	TRBJ2-7	many	TGTGCCAGCAGCTTAGATTTATCGCGGGAGCAGTACTTC	CASSLDLSREQYF
TRBV11-3	TRBD2	TRBJ2-1	NA	TGTGCCAGCAGCTTAGTCGCGCGCGGGGGCAATGAGCAGTTCTTC	CASSLVARGGNEQFF
TRBV6-4	TRBD1	TRBJ2-5	NA	TGTGCCAGCAGTGACTCGAAGGACAGGGAGACGGAGACCCAGTACTTC	CASSDSKDRETETQYF
TRBV20-1	NA	TRBJ2-1	few	TGCAGTGCTTTCCGACTAGGACCCAATGAGCAGTTCTTC	CSAFRLGPNEQFF
TRBV29-1	TRBD2	TRBJ2-3	NA	TGCAGCGTTGCTAGCGGAACAGATACGCAGTATTTT	CSVASGTDTQYF
TRBV12-3/TRBV12-4	TRBD2	TRBJ2-7	NA	TGTGCCAGCAGGCGTACTAGCGGGGGCCCCCCGGGCGAGCAGTACTTC	CASRRTSGGPPGEQYF
TRBV12-3/TRBV12-4	TRBD2	TRBJ2-1	NA	TGTGCCAGCAGCTCGGGAACTAGCGGGAGCCCAAGTGAGCAGTTCTTC	CASSSGTSGSPSEQFF
TRBV6-1	NA	TRBJ2-2	NA	TGTGCCAGCAGGGGGAGGACGGTGAACACCGGGGAGCTGTTTTTT	CASRGRTVNTGELFF
TRBV5-1	TRBD2	TRBJ2-1	NA	TGCGCCAGCAGCCTTTGGACTAGCGAAGACAATGAGCAGTTCTTC	CASSLWTSEDNEQFF
TRBV11-2	NA	TRBJ1-5	many	TGTGCCAGCAGCTTAGGGGCAGGGTACGATCAGCCCCAGCATTTT	CASSLGAGYDQPQHF
TRBV27	NA	TRBJ1-1	NA	TGTGCCACCACCGACAGGACCAACACTGAAGCTTTCTTT	CATTDRTNTEAFF
TRBV25-1	TRBD1	TRBJ2-7	many	TGTGCCAGCAGTGAAGACAGGGGAGGATACGAGCAGTACTTC	CASSEDRGGYEQYF
TRBV18	TRBD2	TRBJ2-3	few	TGTGCCAGCTCCCCGGTAGCGGGCCCCACAGATACGCAGTATTTT	CASSPVAGPTDTQYF
TRBV25-1	TRBD1	TRBJ2-2	NA	TGTGCCAGCAGTCAGGGACAGGGGGCTACCGGGGAGCTGTTTTTT	CASSQGQGATGELFF